This TCR beta chain emerged from a study of response to subunit inactivated influenza vaccine. TCRdb called the RT-PCR reads again in MiXCR, with one record for every CDR3 protein. The sample holds roughly 190,000 distinct CDR3 sequences; approximately 12% are singletons and the top ten take over 25%. This clonotype turned up a few times. CDR1 is MDHEN and CDR2 is SYDVKM in the germline V gene. V lost 4 bases, J lost 7 bases, and 20 bases stayed unmatched. This CDR3 spans 18 amino acids. The same data also contributed to another study, on T cells expressing NK-cell markers. Per that study: The authors made TCR beta cDNA libraries by 5'RACE template switching. This switching added a universal primer site and UMIs. Alpha-beta TCR T cells were the sole sorting target in several experiments, owing to an anti-gamma-delta TCR antibody. The contribution of dominant NKG2C+ clonotypes to CD8+ T cells in about 6 donors was 1.0-7.0%.

This chain links TRBV28 with TRBJ2-7, with 9 bases lining up with TRBD1. The sequencing here drew on CD8+ T cells sorted from PBMCs, taken roughly 12 days after vaccination. The sequence came from a man aged 45-60 years who received an inactivated influenza vaccine. The chain's CDR3 is CASSSGQGSVGRLGEQYF. Here the CDR3 DNA reads TGTGCCAGCAGTTCCGGACAGGGGTCGGTAGGACGCTTGGGTGAGCAGTACTTC.